This T cell receptor (beta chain) was recovered during a study of CD8+ T cells in alopecia areata. Isolated RNA was reverse transcribed into cDNA used as the sequencing template. Libraries were prepared by immunoSEQ multiplex PCR; TCRdb keeps only in-frame clonotypes and omits some of them. Here the sample spans some 150,000 clones, approximately 56% being singletons. A FACSAria was used to sort CD4+ and CD8+ T cells. These cells came from PBMCs. The CDR3 is made up of 14 amino acids. V was trimmed by 0 bases and J by 5 bases, leaving 10 bases between them. CDR1 and CDR2 (germline): ENHRY, SYGVKD. The chain recombines TRBV10-3 with TRBJ2-5; D remains unclear. Input material: CD8+ T cells sorted from blood. This clonotype was sampled from a human donor in good health. The CDR3 loop reads CAISESPLGETQYF. DNA of the CDR3: TGTGCCATCAGTGAGTCACCTCTGGGGGAGACCCAGTACTTC.